These T cell receptor beta chains were read from a single sample in a study of T cell responses to AZD1222 COVID-19 vaccine. Assay: immunoSEQ multiplex PCR; the TCRdb copy retains only in-frame clones and omits some. The repertoire holds 100,000 to 150,000 clones, with roughly 88% as singletons. This material consisted of peripheral blood, taken on day 0 of AZD1222 vaccination. These receptors all stem from an adult in good health. CDR3s include the opening cysteine and the closing phenylalanine or tryptophan. The D gene is left open where the match is weak. Clone size is not always given. Where it is, it says once, few, many or a class for expanded clones.

12,TRBV6-5,.,TRBJ2-1,.,CASSRLSNEQFF,TGTGCCAGCAGCCGTCTAAGCAATGAGCAGTTCTTC
12,TRBV9,once,TRBJ2-7,TRBD1,CASSTRDSEQYF,TGTGCCAGCAGCACCCGGGACAGCGAGCAGTACTTC
12,TRBV30,.,TRBJ1-2,.,CAWSDRNAGYTF,TGTGCCTGGTCCGACAGGAACGCTGGCTACACCTTC
13,TRBV5-8,few,TRBJ1-4,.,CASSLQGGEKLFF,TGTGCCAGCAGCTTACAGGGAGGAGAAAAACTGTTTTTT
15,TRBV2,once,TRBJ2-2,TRBD2,CASSGTSGVRGELFF,TGTGCCAGCAGCGGGACTAGCGGGGTCAGAGGGGAGCTGTTTTTT
12,TRBV27,.,TRBJ2-7,.,CATQRGFDEQYF,TGTGCCACCCAGAGAGGGTTCGACGAGCAGTACTTC
12,TRBV6-2/TRBV6-3,few,TRBJ2-2,.,CASTPWAGELFF,TGTGCCAGCACCCCATGGGCCGGGGAGCTGTTTTTT
11,TRBV6-5,once,TRBJ2-7,.,CASRQGYEQYF,TGTGCCAGCAGACAGGGCTACGAGCAGTACTTC
13,TRBV20-1,.,TRBJ2-5,TRBD1,CSASQGARETQYF,TGCAGTGCAAGTCAGGGGGCAAGGGAGACCCAGTACTTC
17,TRBV4-1,.,TRBJ2-1,.,CASSQRLIESSYNEQFF,TGCGCCAGCAGCCAACGCCTGATTGAGAGCTCCTACAATGAGCAGTTCTTC
16,TRBV18,.,TRBJ2-3,TRBD2,CASSPGTSRRTDTQYF,TGTGCCAGCTCACCCGGGACTAGCCGCCGCACAGATACGCAGTATTTT
13,TRBV5-1,.,TRBJ2-3,.,CASSLARGDTQYF,TGCGCCAGCAGCTTGGCGAGGGGAGATACGCAGTATTTT
18,TRBV19,once,TRBJ2-2,TRBD2,CASSIRLAGVLAAGELFF,TGTGCCAGTAGTATTCGACTAGCGGGAGTCCTCGCTGCCGGGGAGCTGTTTTTT
15,TRBV7-2,.,TRBJ2-1,.,CASSSQTGVNNEQFF,TGTGCCAGCAGCTCCCAGACCGGGGTAAACAATGAGCAGTTCTTC
14,TRBV9,.,TRBJ1-3,.,CASSVLTAGDTIYF,TGTGCCAGCAGCGTCCTCACGGCTGGAGACACCATATATTTT
15,TRBV19,.,TRBJ2-7,TRBD1,CASSILGTGTYEQYF,TGTGCCAGTAGTATTCTAGGGACAGGAACCTACGAGCAGTACTTC
12,TRBV7-9,once,TRBJ1-2,.,CASSLGSYGYTF,TGTGCCAGCAGCTTAGGCAGTTATGGCTACACCTTC
14,TRBV27,.,TRBJ2-3,.,CASSLSGFADTQYF,TGTGCCAGCAGTTTATCAGGCTTCGCAGATACGCAGTATTTT
13,TRBV3-1/TRBV3-2,.,TRBJ1-2,.,CASSQGLNYGYTF,TGTGCCAGCAGCCAGGGACTTAACTATGGCTACACCTTC
14,TRBV7-6,once,TRBJ2-7,.,CASSYSTESYEQYF,TGTGCCAGCAGCTACTCGACAGAGTCCTACGAGCAGTACTTC
13,TRBV10-3,.,TRBJ2-7,.,CAIDQGTGLEQYF,TGTGCCATCGATCAGGGGACGGGGCTCGAGCAGTACTTC
13,TRBV7-3,.,TRBJ2-7,.,CASSLRLAGEQYF,TGTGCCAGCAGCTTAAGACTTGCTGGCGAGCAGTACTTC
15,TRBV3-1/TRBV3-2,.,TRBJ1-2,.,CASSQYSRADYGYTF,TGTGCCAGCAGCCAATACAGCAGGGCGGACTATGGCTACACCTTC
18,TRBV7-3,.,TRBJ2-1,TRBD2,CASSLSPLMAGVRNEQFF,TGTGCCAGCAGCTTAAGCCCTCTGATGGCGGGAGTACGGAATGAGCAGTTCTTC
13,TRBV3-1/TRBV3-2,.,TRBJ2-1,TRBD2,CASRAGGSNEQFF,TGTGCCAGCAGGGCGGGGGGTAGCAATGAGCAGTTCTTC
11,TRBV11-1,.,TRBJ2-1,.,CATDRYNEQFF,TGTGCCACCGACAGGTACAATGAGCAGTTCTTC
13,TRBV19,.,TRBJ1-3,.,CASRGNTGNTIYF,TGTGCCAGTAGGGGGAACACTGGAAACACCATATATTTT
15,TRBV10-1,.,TRBJ1-6,.,CASTYKAGNNSPLHF,TGCGCCAGCACCTATAAGGCAGGGAACAATTCACCCCTCCACTTT
15,TRBV4-2,.,TRBJ1-4,TRBD1,CASSQVRQGGEKLFF,TGTGCCAGCAGCCAAGTAAGACAGGGTGGTGAAAAACTGTTTTTT
13,TRBV11-3,once,TRBJ2-1,.,CASSAGGAGEQFF,TGTGCCAGCAGCGCCGGAGGGGCTGGTGAGCAGTTCTTC
15,TRBV19,.,TRBJ1-3,TRBD1,CASSYRGPSGNTIYF,TGTGCCAGTAGTTACAGGGGCCCCTCTGGAAACACCATATATTTT
14,TRBV3-1/TRBV3-2,.,TRBJ2-1,.,CASSQEKRRGEQFF,TGTGCCAGCAGCCAAGAAAAGAGGAGGGGTGAGCAGTTCTTC
14,TRBV11-3,.,TRBJ1-5,.,CASTHSRGNQPQHF,TGTGCCAGCACCCACAGCCGAGGAAATCAGCCCCAGCATTTT
15,TRBV5-6,.,TRBJ1-2,.,CASSLVGGADYGYTF,TGTGCCAGCAGCTTGGTTGGGGGCGCGGACTATGGCTACACCTTC
12,TRBV6-4,.,TRBJ2-1,.,CASSENEREQFF,TGTGCCAGCAGTGAGAATGAGCGTGAGCAGTTCTTC
14,TRBV7-6,.,TRBJ2-1,.,CASSSLRAPHEQFF,TGTGCCAGCAGCTCGCTTAGGGCCCCCCACGAGCAGTTCTTC
14,TRBV29-1,.,TRBJ1-6,.,CSVADKLDNSPLHF,TGCAGCGTGGCGGACAAGTTAGATAATTCACCCCTCCACTTT
16,TRBV4-1,.,TRBJ1-3,.,CASSSEIDRIGNTIYF,TGCGCCAGCAGCTCTGAGATCGACAGAATTGGAAACACCATATATTTT
15,TRBV19,.,TRBJ2-5,.,CASSIGFQAKETQYF,TGTGCCAGTAGTATAGGGTTTCAGGCGAAAGAGACCCAGTACTTC
15,TRBV7-2,.,TRBJ2-7,.,CASRFEGGGGYEQYF,TGTGCCAGCCGCTTTGAGGGCGGAGGGGGCTACGAGCAGTACTTC
17,TRBV27,.,TRBJ2-1,.,CASSSAQGGGTYNEQFF,TGTGCCAGCAGTTCCGCCCAGGGGGGTGGCACCTACAATGAGCAGTTCTTC
13,TRBV9,.,TRBJ1-1,.,CASSVGGYTEAFF,TGTGCCAGCAGCGTAGGCGGGTACACTGAAGCTTTCTTT